This T cell receptor beta chain was identified in a study of blood T cell repertoires in COVID-19. The CDR3 totals 13 residues. The V end lost 5 bases, the J end lost 4 bases, and 12 bases lay between the germline ends. The method was immunoSEQ multiplex PCR; TCRdb's version includes in-frame clones alone and lacks a portion of them. The sample has 200,000 to 300,000 clones, around 83% seen once. This clonotype was obtained from a man in his forties who had recovered from COVID-19. The chain links TRBV12-3 or TRBV12-4 to TRBJ2-7, with D perhaps TRBD1 (6 bases). Material for sequencing was peripheral blood. CDR3 amino acids: CASSQGGIYEQYF. CDR3 DNA: TGTGCCAGCAGTCAAGGGGGAATATACGAGCAGTACTTC.